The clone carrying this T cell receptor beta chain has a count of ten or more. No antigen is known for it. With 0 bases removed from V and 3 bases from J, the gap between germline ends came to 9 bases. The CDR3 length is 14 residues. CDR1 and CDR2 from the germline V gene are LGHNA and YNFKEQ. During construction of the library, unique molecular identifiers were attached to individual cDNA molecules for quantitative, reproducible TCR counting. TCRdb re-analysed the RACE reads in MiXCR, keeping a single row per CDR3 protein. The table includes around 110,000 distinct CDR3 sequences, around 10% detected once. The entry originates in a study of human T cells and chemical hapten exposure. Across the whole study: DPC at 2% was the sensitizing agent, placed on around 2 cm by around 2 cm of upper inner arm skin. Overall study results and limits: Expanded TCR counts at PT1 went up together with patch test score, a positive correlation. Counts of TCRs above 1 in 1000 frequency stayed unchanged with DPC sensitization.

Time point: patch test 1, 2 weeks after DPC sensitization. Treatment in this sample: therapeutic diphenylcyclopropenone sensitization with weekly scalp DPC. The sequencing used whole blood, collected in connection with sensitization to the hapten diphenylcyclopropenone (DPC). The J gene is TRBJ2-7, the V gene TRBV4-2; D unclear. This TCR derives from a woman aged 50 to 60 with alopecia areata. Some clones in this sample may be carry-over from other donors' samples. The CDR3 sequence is CASSQDKKRYEQYF. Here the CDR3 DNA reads TGTGCCAGCAGCCAAGATAAGAAACGCTACGAGCAGTACTTC.